The clone carrying this T cell receptor (beta chain) occurred a few times. The entry originates in a study of identical twins. Carrying unique molecular identifiers, the cDNA also gained a universal primer site through template switching. Via MiXCR, TCRdb re-called the 5' RACE reads, giving one row per CDR3 protein. The sample contains some 250,000 distinct CDR3 sequences, over 5% of which appear only once. From germline, CDR1 is SNHLY and CDR2 FYNNEI. The ends lost 3 bases at V and 1 base at J; junction bases unmatched: 4. CDR3 length equals 15 residues. This sample also belongs to another study, concerning T cells expressing NK-cell markers. That paper adds: Researchers report these clonotypes also headed the CD3+CD56-NKG2C+ fraction in a handful of donors.

Sequencing was performed on CD8+ T cells sorted from blood. This TCR derives from a woman aged 18 to 35 in good health. The chain recombines TRBV2 with TRBJ2-3; 7 bases line up with TRBD2. This chain's CDR3 is CASSETSSGTDTQYF. The CDR3 bases are TGTGCCAGCAGTGAGACTAGCTCCGGCACAGATACGCAGTATTTT.